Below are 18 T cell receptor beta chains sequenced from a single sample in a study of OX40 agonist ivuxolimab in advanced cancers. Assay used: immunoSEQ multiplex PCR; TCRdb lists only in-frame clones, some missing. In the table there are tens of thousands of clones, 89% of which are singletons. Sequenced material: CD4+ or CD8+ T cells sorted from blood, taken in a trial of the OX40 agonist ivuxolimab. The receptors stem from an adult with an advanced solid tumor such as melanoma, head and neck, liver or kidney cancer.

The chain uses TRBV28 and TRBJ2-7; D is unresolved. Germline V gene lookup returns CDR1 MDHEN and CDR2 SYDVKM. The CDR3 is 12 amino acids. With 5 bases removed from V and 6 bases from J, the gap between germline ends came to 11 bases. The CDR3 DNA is TGTGCCAGCAGTCGTCCTAGACCCGAGCAGTACTTC. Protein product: CASSRPRPEQYF.

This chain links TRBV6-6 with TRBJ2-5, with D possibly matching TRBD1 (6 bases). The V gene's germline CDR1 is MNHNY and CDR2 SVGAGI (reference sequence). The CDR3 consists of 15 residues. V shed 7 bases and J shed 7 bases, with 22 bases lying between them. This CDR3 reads CASTEGPRGIGTQYF. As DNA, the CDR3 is TGTGCCAGCACCGAGGGGCCGAGGGGGATTGGGACCCAGTACTTC.

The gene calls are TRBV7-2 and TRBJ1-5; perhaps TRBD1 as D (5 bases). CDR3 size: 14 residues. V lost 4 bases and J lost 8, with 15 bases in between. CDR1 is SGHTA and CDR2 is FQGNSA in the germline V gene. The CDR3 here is CASSYGGQGKPQHF. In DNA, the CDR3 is TGTGCCAGCAGCTACGGTGGGCAGGGAAAGCCCCAGCATTTT.

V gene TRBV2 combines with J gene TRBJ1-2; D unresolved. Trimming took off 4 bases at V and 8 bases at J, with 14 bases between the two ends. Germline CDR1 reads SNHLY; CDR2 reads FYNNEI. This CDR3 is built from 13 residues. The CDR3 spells CASSAERVIGYTF. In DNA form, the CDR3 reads TGTGCCAGCAGTGCGGAAAGGGTTATAGGCTACACCTTC.

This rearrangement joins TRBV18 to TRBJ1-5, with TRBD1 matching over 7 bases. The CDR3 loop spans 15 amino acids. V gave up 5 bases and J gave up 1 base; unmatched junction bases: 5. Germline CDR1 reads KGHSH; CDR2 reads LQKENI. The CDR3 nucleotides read TGTGCCAGCTCAAGGACGGGACAGAGCAATCAGCCCCAGCATTTT. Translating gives CASSRTGQSNQPQHF.

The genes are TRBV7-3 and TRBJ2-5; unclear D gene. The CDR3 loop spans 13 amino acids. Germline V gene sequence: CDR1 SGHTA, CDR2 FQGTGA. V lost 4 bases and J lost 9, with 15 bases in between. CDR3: CASSSGPRMAQYF. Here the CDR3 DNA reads TGTGCCAGCAGCTCTGGACCCCGTATGGCCCAGTACTTC.

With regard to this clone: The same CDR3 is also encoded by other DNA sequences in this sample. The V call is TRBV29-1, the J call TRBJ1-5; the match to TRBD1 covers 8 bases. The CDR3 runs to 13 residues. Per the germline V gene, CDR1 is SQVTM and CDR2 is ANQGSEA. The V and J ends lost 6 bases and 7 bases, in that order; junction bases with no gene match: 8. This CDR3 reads CSVGDRGGQPQHF. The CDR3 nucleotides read TGCAGCGTGGGAGACAGGGGAGGACAGCCCCAGCATTTT. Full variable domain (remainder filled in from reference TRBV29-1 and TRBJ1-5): SAVISQKPSRDICQRGTSLTIQCQVDSQVTMMFWYRQQPGQSLTLIATANQGSEATYESGFVIDKFPISRPNLTFSTLTVSNMSPEDSSIYLCSVGDRGGQPQHFGDGTRLSIL.

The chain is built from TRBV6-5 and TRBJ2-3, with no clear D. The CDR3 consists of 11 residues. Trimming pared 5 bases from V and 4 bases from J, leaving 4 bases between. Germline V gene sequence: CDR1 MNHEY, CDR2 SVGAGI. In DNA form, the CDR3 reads TGTGCCAGCAGTAATTCAGATACGCAGTATTTT. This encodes CASSNSDTQYF.

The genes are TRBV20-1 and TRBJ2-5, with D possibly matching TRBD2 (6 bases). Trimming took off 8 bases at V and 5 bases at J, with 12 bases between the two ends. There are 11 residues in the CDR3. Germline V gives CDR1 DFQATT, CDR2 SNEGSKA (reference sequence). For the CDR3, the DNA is TGCAGTAAGGGACTTCCCGAGACCCAGTACTTC. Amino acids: CSKGLPETQYF.

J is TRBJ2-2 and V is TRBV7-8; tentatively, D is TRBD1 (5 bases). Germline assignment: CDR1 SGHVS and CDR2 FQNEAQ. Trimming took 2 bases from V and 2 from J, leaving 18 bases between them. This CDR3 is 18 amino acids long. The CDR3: CASSLSRSGRVNTGELFF. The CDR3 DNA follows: TGTGCCAGCAGCTTAAGTCGTTCGGGCAGGGTTAACACCGGGGAGCTGTTTTTT.

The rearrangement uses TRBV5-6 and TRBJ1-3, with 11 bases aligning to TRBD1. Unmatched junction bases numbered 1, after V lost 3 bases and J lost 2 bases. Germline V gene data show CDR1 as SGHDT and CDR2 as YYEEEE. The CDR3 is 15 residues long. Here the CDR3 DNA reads TGTGCCAGCAGCTGGGGACAGGGGGCTGGAAACACCATATATTTT. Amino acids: CASSWGQGAGNTIYF.

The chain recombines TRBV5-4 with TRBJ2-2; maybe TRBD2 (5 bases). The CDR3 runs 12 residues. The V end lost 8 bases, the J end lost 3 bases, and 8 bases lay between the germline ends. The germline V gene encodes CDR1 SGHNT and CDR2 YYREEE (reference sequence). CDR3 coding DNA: TGTGCCAGTTTGAGGGACACCGGGGAGCTGTTTTTT. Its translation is CASLRDTGELFF.

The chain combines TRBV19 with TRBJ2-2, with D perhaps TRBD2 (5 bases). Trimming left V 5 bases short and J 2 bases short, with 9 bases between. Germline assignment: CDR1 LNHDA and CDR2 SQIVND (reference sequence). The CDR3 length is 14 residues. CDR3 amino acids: CASSRSGNTGELFF. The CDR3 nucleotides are TGTGCCAGTAGTCGGAGCGGCAACACCGGGGAGCTGTTTTTT.

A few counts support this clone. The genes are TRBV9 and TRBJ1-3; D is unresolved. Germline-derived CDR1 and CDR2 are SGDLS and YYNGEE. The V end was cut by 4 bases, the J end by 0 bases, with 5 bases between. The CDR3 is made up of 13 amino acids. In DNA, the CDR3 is TGTGCCAGCAGCTGGGACTCTGGAAACACCATATATTTT. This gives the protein CASSWDSGNTIYF.

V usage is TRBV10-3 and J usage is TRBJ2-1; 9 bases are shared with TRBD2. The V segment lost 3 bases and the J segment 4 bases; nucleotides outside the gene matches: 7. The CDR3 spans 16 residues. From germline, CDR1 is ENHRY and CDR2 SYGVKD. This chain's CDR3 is CAISEGAGGPYNEQFF. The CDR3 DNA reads TGTGCCATCAGTGAAGGCGCGGGAGGGCCTTACAATGAGCAGTTCTTC.

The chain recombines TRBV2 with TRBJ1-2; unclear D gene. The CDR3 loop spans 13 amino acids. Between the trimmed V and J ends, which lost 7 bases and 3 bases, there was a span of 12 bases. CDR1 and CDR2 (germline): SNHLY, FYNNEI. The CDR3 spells CASTTYSYYGYTF. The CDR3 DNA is TGTGCCAGCACCACCTATTCATACTATGGCTACACCTTC.

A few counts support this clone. The CDR3 is CATTQNTEAFF. The CDR3 DNA follows: TGCGCCACCACCCAGAACACTGAAGCTTTCTTT. V usage is TRBV10-2 and J usage is TRBJ1-1; unclear D gene. V was shortened by 10 bases and J by 1 base, with 7 bases between the two germline ends. The CDR3 has 11 amino acids. CDR1 and CDR2 (germline): WSHSY, SAAADI.

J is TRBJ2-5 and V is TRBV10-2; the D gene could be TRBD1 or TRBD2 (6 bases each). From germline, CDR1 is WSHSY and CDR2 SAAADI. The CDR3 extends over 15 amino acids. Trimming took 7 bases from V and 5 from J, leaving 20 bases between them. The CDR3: CASNEGARGGETQYF. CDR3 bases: TGCGCCAGCAACGAAGGGGCTAGAGGGGGGGAGACCCAGTACTTC.